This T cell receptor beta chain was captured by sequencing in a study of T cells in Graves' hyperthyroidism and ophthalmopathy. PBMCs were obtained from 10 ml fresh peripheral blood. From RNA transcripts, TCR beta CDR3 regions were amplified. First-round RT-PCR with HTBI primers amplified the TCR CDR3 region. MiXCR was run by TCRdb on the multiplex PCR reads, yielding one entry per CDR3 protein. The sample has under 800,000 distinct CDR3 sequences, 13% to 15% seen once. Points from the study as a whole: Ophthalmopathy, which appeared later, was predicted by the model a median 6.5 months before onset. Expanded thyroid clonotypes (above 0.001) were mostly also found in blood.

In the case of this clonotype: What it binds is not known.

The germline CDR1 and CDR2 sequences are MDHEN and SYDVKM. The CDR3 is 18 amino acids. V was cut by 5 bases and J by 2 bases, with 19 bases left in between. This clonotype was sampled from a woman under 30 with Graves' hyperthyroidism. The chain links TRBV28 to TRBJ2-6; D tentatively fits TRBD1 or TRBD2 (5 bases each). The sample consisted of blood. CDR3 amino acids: CASSLPGPTPAGANVLTF. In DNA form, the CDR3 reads TGTGCCAGCAGTCTTCCGGGACCTACACCGGCTGGGGCCAACGTCCTGACTTTC.